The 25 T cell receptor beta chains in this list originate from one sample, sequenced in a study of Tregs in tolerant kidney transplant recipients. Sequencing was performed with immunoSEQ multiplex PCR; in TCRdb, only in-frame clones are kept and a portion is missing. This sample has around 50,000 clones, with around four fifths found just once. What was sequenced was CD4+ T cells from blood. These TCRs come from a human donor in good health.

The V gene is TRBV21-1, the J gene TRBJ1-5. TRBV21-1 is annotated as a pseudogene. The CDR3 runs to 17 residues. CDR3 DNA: TGTGCCAGCAGCAACGGCAGGGACGGCTTTAGCAATCAGCCCCAGCATTTT. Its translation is CASSNGRDGFSNQPQHF.

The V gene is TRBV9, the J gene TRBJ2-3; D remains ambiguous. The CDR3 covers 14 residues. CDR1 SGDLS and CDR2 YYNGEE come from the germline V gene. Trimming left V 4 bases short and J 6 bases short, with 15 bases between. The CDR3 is CASSRSPLGDTQYF. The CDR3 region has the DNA TGTGCCAGCAGCCGATCCCCGCTCGGGGATACGCAGTATTTT.

For the CDR3, the DNA is TGTGCCTGGAGTGGGGGGTTGGAGGACCCGTACTTC. This sequence encodes CAWSGGLEDPYF. V gene TRBV30 combines with J gene TRBJ2-4; D may be TRBD1 or TRBD2 (5 bases each). This CDR3 contains 12 residues. V was trimmed by 1 base and J by 15 bases, leaving 16 bases between them. CDR1 and CDR2 (germline): GTSNPN, SVGIG (reference sequence).

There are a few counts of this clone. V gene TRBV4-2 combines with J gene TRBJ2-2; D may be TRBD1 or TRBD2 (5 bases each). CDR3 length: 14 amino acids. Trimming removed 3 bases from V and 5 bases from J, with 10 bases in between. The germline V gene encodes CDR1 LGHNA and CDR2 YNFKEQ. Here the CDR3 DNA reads TGTGCCAGCAGCCAGGGGGTAGGGACCGGGGAGCTGTTTTTT. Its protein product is CASSQGVGTGELFF.

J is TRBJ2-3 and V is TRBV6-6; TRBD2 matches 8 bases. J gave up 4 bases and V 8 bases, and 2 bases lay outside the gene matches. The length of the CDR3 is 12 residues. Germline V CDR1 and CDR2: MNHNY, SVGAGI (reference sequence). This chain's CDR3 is CASRGGPDTQYF. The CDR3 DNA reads TGTGCCAGCCGCGGGGGGCCAGATACGCAGTATTTT.

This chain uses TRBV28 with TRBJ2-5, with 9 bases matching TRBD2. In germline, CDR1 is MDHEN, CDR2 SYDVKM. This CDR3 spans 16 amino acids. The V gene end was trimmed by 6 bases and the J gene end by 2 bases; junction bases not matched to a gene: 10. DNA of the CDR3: TGTGCCAGCAGCCTTAGGGCGACTAGCGGTCAAGAGACCCAGTACTTC. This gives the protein CASSLRATSGQETQYF. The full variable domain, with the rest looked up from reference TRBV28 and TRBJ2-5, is DVKVTQSSRYLVKRTGEKVFLECVQDMDHENMFWYRQDPGLGLRLIYFSYDVKMKEKGDIPEGYSVSREKKERFSLILESASTNQTSMYLCASSLRATSGQETQYFGPGTRLLVL.

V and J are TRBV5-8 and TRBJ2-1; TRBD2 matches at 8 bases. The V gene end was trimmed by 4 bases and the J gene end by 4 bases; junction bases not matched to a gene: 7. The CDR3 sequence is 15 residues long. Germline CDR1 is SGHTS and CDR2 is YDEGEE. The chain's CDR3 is CASSREGGRYNEQFF. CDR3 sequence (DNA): TGTGCCAGCAGCCGAGAGGGCGGGAGGTACAATGAGCAGTTCTTC.

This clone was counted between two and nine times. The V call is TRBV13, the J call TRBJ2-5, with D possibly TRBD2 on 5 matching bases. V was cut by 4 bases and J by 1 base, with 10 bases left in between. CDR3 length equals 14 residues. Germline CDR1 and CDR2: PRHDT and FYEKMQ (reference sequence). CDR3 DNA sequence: TGTGCCAGCAGCTCAAGGACTCTCCAAGAGACCCAGTACTTC. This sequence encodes CASSSRTLQETQYF.

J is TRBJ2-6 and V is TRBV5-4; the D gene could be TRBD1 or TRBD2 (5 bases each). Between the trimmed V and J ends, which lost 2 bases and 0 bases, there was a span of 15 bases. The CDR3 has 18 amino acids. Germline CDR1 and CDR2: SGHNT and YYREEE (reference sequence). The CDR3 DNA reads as TGTGCCAGCAGCTTCAGGGTAGGAGGTTTCTCTGGGGCCAACGTCCTGACTTTC. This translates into CASSFRVGGFSGANVLTF.

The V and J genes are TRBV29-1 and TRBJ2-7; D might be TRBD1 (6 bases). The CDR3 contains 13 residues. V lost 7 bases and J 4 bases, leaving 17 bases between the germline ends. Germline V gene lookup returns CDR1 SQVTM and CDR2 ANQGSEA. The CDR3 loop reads CSATGMTLYEQYF. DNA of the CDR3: TGCAGCGCTACAGGGATGACCCTTTACGAGCAGTACTTC.

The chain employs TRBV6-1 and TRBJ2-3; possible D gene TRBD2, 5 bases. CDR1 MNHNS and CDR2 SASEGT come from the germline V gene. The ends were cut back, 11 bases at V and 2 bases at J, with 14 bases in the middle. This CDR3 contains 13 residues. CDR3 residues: CAGSERPTDTQYF. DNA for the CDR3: TGTGCCGGTTCGGAGCGGCCCACAGATACGCAGTATTTT.

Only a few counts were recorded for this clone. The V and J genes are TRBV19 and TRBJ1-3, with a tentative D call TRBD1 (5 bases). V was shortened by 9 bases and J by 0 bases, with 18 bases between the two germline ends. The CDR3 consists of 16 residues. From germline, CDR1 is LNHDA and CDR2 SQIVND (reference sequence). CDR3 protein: CASAQGSFSSGNTIYF. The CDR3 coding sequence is TGTGCCAGCGCCCAGGGCAGCTTTAGCTCTGGAAACACCATATATTTT.

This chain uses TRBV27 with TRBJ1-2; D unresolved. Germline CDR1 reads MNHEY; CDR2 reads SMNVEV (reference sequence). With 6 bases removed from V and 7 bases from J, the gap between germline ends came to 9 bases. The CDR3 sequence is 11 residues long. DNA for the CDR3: TGTGCCAGCAGGTCCGGGTCTGGCTACACCTTC. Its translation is CASRSGSGYTF.

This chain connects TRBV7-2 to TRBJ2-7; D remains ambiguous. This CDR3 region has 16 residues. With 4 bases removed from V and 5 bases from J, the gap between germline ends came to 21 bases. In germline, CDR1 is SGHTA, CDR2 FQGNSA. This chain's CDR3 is CASSYSWAASPHEQYF. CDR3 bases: TGTGCCAGCAGCTACTCGTGGGCTGCCTCCCCCCACGAGCAGTACTTC.

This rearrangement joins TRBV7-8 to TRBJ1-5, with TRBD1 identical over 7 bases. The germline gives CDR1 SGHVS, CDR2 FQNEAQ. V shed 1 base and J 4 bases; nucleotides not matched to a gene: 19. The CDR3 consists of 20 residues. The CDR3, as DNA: TGTGCCAGCAGCTTAGGCAGTGTGACAGGGAGGTCACGCCGTAATCAGCCCCAGCATTTT. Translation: CASSLGSVTGRSRRNQPQHF. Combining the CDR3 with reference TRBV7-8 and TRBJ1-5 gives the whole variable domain GAGVSQSPRYKVAKRGQDVALRCDPISGHVSLFWYQQALGQGPEFLTYFQNEAQLDKSGLPSDRFFAERPEGSVSTLKIQRTQQEDSAVYLCASSLGSVTGRSRRNQPQHFGDGTRLSIL.

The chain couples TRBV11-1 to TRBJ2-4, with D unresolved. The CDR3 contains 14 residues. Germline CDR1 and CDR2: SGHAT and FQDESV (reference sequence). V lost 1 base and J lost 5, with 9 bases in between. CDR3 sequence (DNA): TGTGCCAGCAGCTTAGAAAGAAGGCAAAACATTCAGTACTTC. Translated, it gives CASSLERRQNIQYF.

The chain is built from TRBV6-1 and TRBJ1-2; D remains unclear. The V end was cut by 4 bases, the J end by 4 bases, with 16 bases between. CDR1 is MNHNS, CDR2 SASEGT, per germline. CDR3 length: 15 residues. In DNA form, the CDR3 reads TGTGCCAGCAGTGTTACCACGGCCTCGGGCTATGGCTACACCTTC. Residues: CASSVTTASGYGYTF.

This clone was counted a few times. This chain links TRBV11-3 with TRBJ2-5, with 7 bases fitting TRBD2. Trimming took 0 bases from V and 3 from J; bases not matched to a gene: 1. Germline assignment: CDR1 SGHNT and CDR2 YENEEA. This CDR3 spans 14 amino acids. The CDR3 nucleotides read TGTGCCAGCAGCTTAGAGCTAGCGGAAGAGACCCAGTACTTC. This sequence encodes CASSLELAEETQYF.

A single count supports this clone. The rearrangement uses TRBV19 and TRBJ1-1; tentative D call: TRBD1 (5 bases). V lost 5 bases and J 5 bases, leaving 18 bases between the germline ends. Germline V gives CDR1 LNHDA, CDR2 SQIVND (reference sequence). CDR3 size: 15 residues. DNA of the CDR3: TGTGCCAGTAGTGCTACGGCAGTTGGGGGAACTGAAGCTTTCTTT. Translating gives CASSATAVGGTEAFF.

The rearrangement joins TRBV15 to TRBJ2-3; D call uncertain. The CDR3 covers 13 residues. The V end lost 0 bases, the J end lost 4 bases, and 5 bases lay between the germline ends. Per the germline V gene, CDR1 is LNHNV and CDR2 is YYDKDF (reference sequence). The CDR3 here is CATSRDISDTQYF. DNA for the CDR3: TGTGCCACCAGCAGAGATATATCAGATACGCAGTATTTT.

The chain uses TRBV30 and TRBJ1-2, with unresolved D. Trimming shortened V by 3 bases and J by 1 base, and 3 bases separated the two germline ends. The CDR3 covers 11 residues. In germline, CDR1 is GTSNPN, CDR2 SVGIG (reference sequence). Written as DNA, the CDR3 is TGTGCCTGGAGGGTTAACTATGGCTACACCTTC. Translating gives CAWRVNYGYTF.

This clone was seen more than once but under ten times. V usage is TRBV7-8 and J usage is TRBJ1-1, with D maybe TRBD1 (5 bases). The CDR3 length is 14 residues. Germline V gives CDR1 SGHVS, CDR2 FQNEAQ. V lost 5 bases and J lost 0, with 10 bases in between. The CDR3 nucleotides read TGTGCCAGCAGCGTGGACACCTTGAACACTGAAGCTTTCTTT. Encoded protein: CASSVDTLNTEAFF.

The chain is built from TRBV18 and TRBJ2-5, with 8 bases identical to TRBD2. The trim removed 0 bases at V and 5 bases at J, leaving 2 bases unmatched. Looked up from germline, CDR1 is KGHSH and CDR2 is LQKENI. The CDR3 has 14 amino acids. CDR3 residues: CASSPPSGGETQYF. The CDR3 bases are TGTGCCAGCTCACCACCTTCGGGGGGGGAGACCCAGTACTTC.

Written as DNA, the CDR3 is TGTGCCACCCACGGGACCCAGTACTTC. Residues: CATHGTQYF. The chain joins TRBV6-6 to TRBJ2-5; D unclear. The V gene's germline CDR1 is MNHNY and CDR2 SVGAGI (reference sequence). Trimming took 10 bases from V and 7 from J, leaving 7 bases between them. The CDR3 length is 9 residues.

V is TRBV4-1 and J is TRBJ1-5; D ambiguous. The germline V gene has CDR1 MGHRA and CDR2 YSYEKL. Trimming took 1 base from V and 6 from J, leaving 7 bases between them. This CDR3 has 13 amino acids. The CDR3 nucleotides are TGCGCCAGCAGCCAAGTTGCTATTCAGCCCCAGCATTTT. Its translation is CASSQVAIQPQHF.